The rows below give T cell receptor beta chains drawn from one sample of a study of vaccination and CD4 T cells after COVID-19. TCRdb reprocessed the PCR reads via MiXCR and lists one record per CDR3 protein. Here the sample spans around 14,000 distinct CDR3 sequences, 40% to 65% being singletons. Their target antigens are unknown. Source: CD4+ T cells from blood, cultured in vitro, taken before SARS-CoV-2 vaccination. These receptors all come from a human donor who had recovered from COVID-19. CDR3s include the opening cysteine and the closing phenylalanine or tryptophan. A D gene is named only where the DNA matches it firmly. Expanded clones are given a class, and other clones once, few, many or no size at all.

abundance	v_gene	j_gene	d_gene	CDR3aa	CDR3nt
NA	TRBV6-1	TRBJ1-2	TRBD1	CATWDREGGYTF	TGTGCCACCTGGGACAGGGAAGGTGGCTACACCTTC
once	TRBV6-1	TRBJ2-7	TRBD1	CASKFGQGSDEQYF	TGTGCCAGCAAATTTGGACAGGGTAGCGACGAGCAGTACTTC
NA	TRBV6-5	TRBJ2-6	NA	CASSYSIGANVLTF	TGTGCCAGCAGTTACTCGATAGGGGCCAACGTCCTGACTTTC
NA	TRBV7-3	TRBJ2-1	TRBD1	CASSLATGSRNEQFF	TGTGCCAGCAGCCTGGCGACAGGGAGTAGAAATGAGCAGTTCTTC
NA	TRBV5-1	TRBJ2-5	NA	CASRDQETQYF	TGCGCCAGTAGGGACCAAGAGACCCAGTACTTC
NA	TRBV7-2	TRBJ1-6	NA	CASRRPTNSPLHF	TGTGCCAGTCGGAGGCCGACAAATTCACCCCTCCACTTT
NA	TRBV11-3	TRBJ2-1	NA	CASSSSRGKASYNEQFF	TGTGCCAGCAGCTCCTCCAGGGGTAAGGCGTCGTACAATGAGCAGTTCTTC
few	TRBV20-1	TRBJ1-4	NA	CSARRGGYEKLFF	TGCAGTGCTAGACGGGGGGGTTATGAAAAACTGTTTTTT
NA	TRBV20-1	TRBJ2-1	TRBD2	CSAKSGRAIGEQFF	TGCAGTGCTAAGAGCGGGAGGGCCATAGGTGAGCAGTTCTTC
few	TRBV27	TRBJ2-7	NA	CASSLRGAPSSYEQYF	TGTGCCAGCAGTTTAAGGGGGGCTCCGAGCTCCTACGAGCAGTACTTC
NA	TRBV20-1	TRBJ1-5	NA	CSVLSGNQPQHF	TGCAGTGTTTTATCGGGCAATCAGCCCCAGCATTTT
NA	TRBV6-2/TRBV6-3	TRBJ2-2	NA	CASSYSTGAQGAGELFF	TGTGCCAGCAGTTACTCGACGGGAGCACAGGGCGCCGGGGAGCTGTTTTTT
few	TRBV7-3	TRBJ2-3	TRBD2	CASSLGPTGGPSDTQYF	TGTGCCAGCAGCTTAGGGCCCACGGGAGGGCCATCAGATACGCAGTATTTT
NA	TRBV20-1	TRBJ1-5	TRBD1	CSVTGDGNQPQHF	TGCAGTGTGACAGGGGACGGCAATCAGCCCCAGCATTTT
NA	TRBV6-1	TRBJ2-5	NA	CASSGTRETQYF	TGTGCCAGCTCGGGGACACGCGAGACCCAGTACTTC
NA	TRBV6-1	TRBJ1-4	TRBD1	CASSGQGAGEKLFF	TGTGCCAGCAGTGGACAGGGGGCTGGGGAAAAACTGTTTTTT
NA	TRBV6-5	TRBJ2-2	TRBD2	CASSYSLPTSGTGELFF	TGTGCCAGCAGTTACTCGCTTCCGACTAGCGGAACCGGGGAGCTGTTTTTT
few	TRBV20-1	TRBJ2-6	NA	CSARAGGANVLTF	TGCAGTGCTAGGGCGGGGGGGGCCAACGTCCTGACTTTC
NA	TRBV7-2	TRBJ2-7	NA	CASSLAASRYEQYF	TGTGCCAGCAGCTTAGCAGCGAGCCGATACGAGCAGTACTTC
NA	TRBV12-3/TRBV12-4	TRBJ2-7	NA	CASSLGYEQYF	TGTGCCAGCAGTTTAGGGTACGAGCAGTACTTC
few	TRBV20-1	TRBJ2-3	TRBD2	CSARGSSGRVRTQYF	TGCAGTGCTAGAGGGAGTAGCGGGAGGGTCCGTACGCAGTATTTT
NA	TRBV6-2/TRBV6-3	TRBJ2-7	NA	CASSHRDLAYEQYF	TGTGCCAGCAGCCACAGGGACCTCGCCTACGAGCAGTACTTC
few	TRBV7-2	TRBJ2-5	NA	CASSPRRNQETQYF	TGTGCCAGCAGCCCCCGACGCAACCAAGAGACCCAGTACTTC
NA	TRBV10-3	TRBJ2-3	NA	CAISEGGTDTQYF	TGTGCCATCAGTGAGGGTGGCACAGATACGCAGTATTTT
NA	TRBV18	TRBJ2-7	NA	CASSPGRSYEQYF	TGTGCCAGCTCACCAGGGAGGAGCTACGAGCAGTACTTC
NA	TRBV7-3	TRBJ2-1	NA	CASSLTRQEGEQFF	TGTGCCAGCAGCTTAACTCGGCAGGAAGGTGAGCAGTTCTTC
NA	TRBV19	TRBJ1-1	TRBD1	CASTAPLYTGAIKAFF	TGTGCCAGTACCGCCCCCCTTTACACAGGGGCGATTAAAGCTTTCTTT
NA	TRBV27	TRBJ2-1	TRBD2	CASRPRRESYNEQFF	TGTGCCAGCAGACCCCGGCGGGAGTCCTACAATGAGCAGTTCTTC
few	TRBV10-1	TRBJ2-1	NA	CASSESLSINEQFF	TGCGCCAGCAGTGAGTCCCTATCCATTAATGAGCAGTTCTTC
few	TRBV20-1	TRBJ2-1	TRBD2	CSATHATSGRTNEQFF	TGCAGTGCTACTCACGCGACTAGCGGGAGAACCAATGAGCAGTTCTTC
NA	TRBV7-9	TRBJ2-5	NA	CASSLAVEETQYF	TGTGCCAGCAGCTTAGCCGTCGAAGAGACCCAGTACTTC
few	TRBV6-1	TRBJ1-5	NA	CASRKSRNQPQHF	TGTGCCAGCAGGAAGAGCCGCAATCAGCCCCAGCATTTT
NA	TRBV5-1	TRBJ1-2	NA	CASSLAGRVVHGYTF	TGCGCCAGCAGCTTGGCCGGCAGGGTAGTGCATGGCTACACCTTC
NA	TRBV19	TRBJ2-3	TRBD2	CASSPPGLAGDTQYF	TGTGCCAGTAGCCCTCCGGGACTAGCGGGGGATACGCAGTATTTT
NA	TRBV20-1	TRBJ2-6	NA	CSAGQWGSGANVLTF	TGCAGTGCTGGACAGTGGGGCTCTGGGGCCAACGTCCTGACTTTC
few	TRBV4-1	TRBJ2-7	TRBD2	CASSQAGTRTYEQYF	TGCGCCAGCAGCCAAGCCGGGACTAGAACCTACGAGCAGTACTTC
few	TRBV2	TRBJ2-2	NA	CASIRSPNTGELFF	TGTGCCAGCATTCGGAGCCCGAACACCGGGGAGCTGTTTTTT
NA	TRBV19	TRBJ1-1	TRBD1	CASSSGQALNTEAFF	TGTGCCAGTAGTAGTGGACAGGCCTTGAACACTGAAGCTTTCTTT
NA	TRBV20-1	TRBJ2-3	TRBD2	CSARTSGSDTQYF	TGCAGTGCCCGGACTAGCGGGAGTGATACGCAGTATTTT
medium-sized	TRBV20-1	TRBJ2-7	NA	CSVVQGLLNYEQYF	TGCAGTGTCGTTCAGGGTCTATTAAACTACGAGCAGTACTTC
NA	TRBV14	TRBJ2-1	NA	CASSPYWSSYNEQFF	TGTGCCAGCAGCCCCTACTGGAGCTCCTACAATGAGCAGTTCTTC
few	TRBV2	TRBJ1-5	TRBD1	CASRQGQNPSQPQHF	TGTGCCAGCAGGCAGGGACAGAACCCAAGTCAGCCCCAGCATTTT
NA	TRBV20-1	TRBJ2-1	NA	CSASLAEGGNEQFF	TGCAGTGCTAGTTTAGCGGAAGGGGGAAATGAGCAGTTCTTC
NA	TRBV25-1	TRBJ2-3	TRBD1	CASSADRGTDTQYF	TGTGCCAGCTCCGCGGACAGGGGCACAGATACGCAGTATTTT
NA	TRBV19	TRBJ2-5	NA	CASSTGGGAQETQYF	TGTGCCAGTAGTACCGGGGGCGGAGCCCAAGAGACCCAGTACTTC